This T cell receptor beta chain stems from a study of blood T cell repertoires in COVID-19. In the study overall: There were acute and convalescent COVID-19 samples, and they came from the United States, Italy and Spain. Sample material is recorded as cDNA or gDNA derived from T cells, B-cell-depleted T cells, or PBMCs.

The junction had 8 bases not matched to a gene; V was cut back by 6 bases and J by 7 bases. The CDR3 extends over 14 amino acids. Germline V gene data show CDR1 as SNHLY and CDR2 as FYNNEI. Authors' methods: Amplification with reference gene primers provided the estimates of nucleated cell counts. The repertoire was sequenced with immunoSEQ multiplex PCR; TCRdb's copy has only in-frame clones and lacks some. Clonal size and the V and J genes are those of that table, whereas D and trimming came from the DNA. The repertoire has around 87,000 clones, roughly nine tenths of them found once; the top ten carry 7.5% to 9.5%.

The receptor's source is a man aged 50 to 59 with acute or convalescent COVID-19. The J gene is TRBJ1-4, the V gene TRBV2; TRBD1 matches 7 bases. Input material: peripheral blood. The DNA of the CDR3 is TGTGCCAGCAGGATCGACAGGGTAGCTGAAAAACTGTTTTTT. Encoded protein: CASRIDRVAEKLFF.